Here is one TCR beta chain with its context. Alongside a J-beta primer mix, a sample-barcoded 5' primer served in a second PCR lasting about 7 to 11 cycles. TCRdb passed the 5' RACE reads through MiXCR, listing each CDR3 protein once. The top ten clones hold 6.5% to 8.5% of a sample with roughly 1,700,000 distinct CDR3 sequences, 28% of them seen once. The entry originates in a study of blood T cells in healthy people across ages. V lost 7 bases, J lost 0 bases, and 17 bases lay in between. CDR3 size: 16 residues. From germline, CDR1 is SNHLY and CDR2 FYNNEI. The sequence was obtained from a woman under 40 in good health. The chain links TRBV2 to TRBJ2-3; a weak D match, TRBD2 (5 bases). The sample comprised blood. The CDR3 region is CASTQSRTSSTDTQYF. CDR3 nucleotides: TGTGCCAGCACTCAGAGCAGGACTTCTAGCACAGATACGCAGTATTTT. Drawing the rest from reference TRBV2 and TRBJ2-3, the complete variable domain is EPEVTQTPSHQVTQMGQEVILRCVPISNHLYFYWYRQILGQKVEFLVSFYNNEISEKSEIFDDQFSVERPDGSNFTLKIRSTKLEDSAMYFCASTQSRTSSTDTQYFGPGTRLTVL.